Below are 29 T cell receptor beta chains sequenced from a single sample in a study of blood T cell repertoires in COVID-19. Sequencing used immunoSEQ multiplex PCR; TCRdb keeps in-frame clones, though not all of them. The data hold roughly 170,000 clones, with around 78% observed a single time. The sample consisted of PBMCs or T cells enriched from blood (not recorded which). The receptors come from a woman aged 50 to 60 who had recovered from COVID-19.

This CDR3 is CASSQEAAGGTKRGYF. DNA of the CDR3: TGCGCCAGCAGCCAAGAGGCAGCGGGGGGCACAAAACGGGGGTATTTT. The genes are TRBV4-1 and TRBJ2-3; 9 bases are shared with TRBD2. The CDR3 runs to 16 residues. Trimming at V came to 0 bases and at J to 14 bases, leaving 15 bases not matched to a gene. Germline V gives CDR1 MGHRA, CDR2 YSYEKL.

The V and J genes are TRBV10-1 and TRBJ2-3, with 9 bases fitting TRBD2. The CDR3 spans 17 residues. Trimming at V came to 3 bases and at J to 3 bases, leaving 10 bases not matched to a gene. The germline V gene encodes CDR1 WNHNN and CDR2 SYGVQD (reference sequence). Here the CDR3 DNA reads TGCGCCAGCAGTGAATCGGGACTGAGCGGGAGGACAGATACGCAGTATTTT. It codes for CASSESGLSGRTDTQYF.

V is TRBV19 and J is TRBJ2-5; the D gene is possibly TRBD2 (6 bases). The V gene's germline CDR1 is LNHDA and CDR2 SQIVND (reference sequence). V shed 8 bases and J shed 2 bases, with 15 bases lying between them. This CDR3 region has 14 residues. For the CDR3, the DNA is TGTGCCAGTGCTAAGGGCCGGGGGCAAGAGACCCAGTACTTC. Translation gives CASAKGRGQETQYF.

The rearrangement joins TRBV7-8 to TRBJ2-7; 12 nucleotides match TRBD1. In germline, CDR1 is SGHVS, CDR2 FQNEAQ. V lost 5 bases, J lost 2 bases, and 7 bases stayed unmatched. The CDR3 length is 16 residues. The CDR3 coding sequence is TGTGCCAGCAGCACGGCCGGGACAGGGGGCCCCTACGAGCAGTACGTC. Its protein product is CASSTAGTGGPYEQYV.

The chain combines TRBV27 with TRBJ1-1; tentative D call: TRBD1 (6 bases). Germline loops: CDR1 MNHEY, CDR2 SMNVEV (reference sequence). Trimming stripped 11 bases from V and 4 bases from J, with 20 bases between. This CDR3 comprises 14 residues. CDR3 residues: CAAGQGFEFTEAFF. CDR3 DNA: TGTGCCGCCGGGCAGGGGTTCGAGTTCACTGAAGCTTTCTTT.

The chain links TRBV28 to TRBJ1-2, with 10 bases fitting TRBD1. Losses at the gene ends were 6 bases for V and 4 bases for J; bases not matched to a gene: 5. The CDR3 totals 14 residues. The germline V gene encodes CDR1 MDHEN and CDR2 SYDVKM. The CDR3 DNA sequence: TGTGCCAGCAGCTTGGGGACAGGGGCCTATGGCTACACCTTC. This sequence encodes CASSLGTGAYGYTF.

The chain recombines TRBV7-9 with TRBJ2-3; TRBD1 aligns across 10 bases. This CDR3 comprises 19 residues. V lost 4 bases and J lost 5; bases outside the gene matches: 18. Germline loops: CDR1 SEHNR, CDR2 FQNEAQ (reference sequence). This CDR3 is CASSSAGTGARLALDTQYF. In DNA form, the CDR3 reads TGTGCCAGCAGCTCCGCCGGGACAGGGGCCCGACTGGCTTTAGATACGCAGTATTTT.

V gene TRBV11-2 combines with J gene TRBJ1-1; TRBD1 matches at 9 bases. The CDR3 consists of 15 residues. The J segment lost 5 bases and the V segment lost 6 bases, leaving 10 bases of the junction unmatched. Per germline, CDR1 SGHAT and CDR2 FQNNGV. This CDR3 reads CASSIGRQGVTEAFF. CDR3 in DNA: TGTGCCAGCAGTATCGGGAGACAGGGGGTTACTGAAGCTTTCTTT.

This clone came up a few times. The same CDR3 is also encoded by other DNA sequences in this sample. J is TRBJ1-1 and V is TRBV18; D gene ambiguous. CDR1 is KGHSH, CDR2 LQKENI, per germline. V dropped 2 bases and J dropped 0 bases, with 4 bases sitting between them. The CDR3 covers 13 residues. The CDR3 DNA follows: TGTGCCAGCTCACCAGGCATGAACACTGAAGCTTTCTTT. Translation gives CASSPGMNTEAFF.

V and J are TRBV9 and TRBJ2-3; D remains ambiguous. CDR1 SGDLS and CDR2 YYNGEE come from the germline V gene. Trimming took 2 bases from V and 5 from J, leaving 9 bases between them. This CDR3 is built from 13 residues. The CDR3 loop is CASSVQPLDTQYF. CDR3 bases: TGTGCCAGCAGCGTGCAACCACTAGATACGCAGTATTTT.

The rearrangement joins TRBV10-1 to TRBJ1-4; possibly TRBD1 for D (5 bases). Between the trimmed V and J ends, which lost 4 bases and 0 bases, there was a span of 15 bases. The CDR3 covers 17 residues. CDR1 and CDR2 (germline): WNHNN, SYGVQD (reference sequence). The CDR3, as DNA: TGCGCCAGCAGTGGGCCGCACATACAGGCAACTAATGAAAAACTGTTTTTT. It is translated as CASSGPHIQATNEKLFF.

V and J are TRBV5-5 and TRBJ1-3, with D possibly being TRBD1 (5 bases). Trimming left V 2 bases short and J 4 bases short, with 10 bases between. Germline CDR1 is SGHKS and CDR2 is YYEKEE (reference sequence). The CDR3 is 14 residues long. CDR3 nucleotides: TGTGCCAGCAGCTTTTGGGGGGACGGAAACACCATATATTTT. Its translation is CASSFWGDGNTIYF.

This clone was counted once. This chain joins TRBV4-1 and TRBJ2-4; 8 nucleotides match TRBD2. CDR1 is MGHRA and CDR2 is YSYEKL in the germline V gene. This CDR3 contains 19 residues. V was pared by 3 bases and J by 3 bases, with 16 bases of the junction left unmatched. CDR3 nucleotide sequence: TGCGCCAGCAGCCACTCCGGGTGGCGGGAGGCTGGGGACAAAAACATTCAGTACTTC. Its protein product is CASSHSGWREAGDKNIQYF.

J is TRBJ1-4 and V is TRBV14; D unresolved. V was trimmed by 0 bases and J by 10 bases, leaving 9 bases between them. CDR3 length equals 13 residues. Germline lookup yields CDR1 SGHDN and CDR2 FVKESK. Written as DNA, the CDR3 is TGTGCCAGCAGCCAAGAAAAATCGGGAAAACTGTTTTTT. This sequence encodes CASSQEKSGKLFF.

This sequence joins TRBV29-1 and TRBJ1-2, with D possibly being TRBD1 (5 bases). The length of the CDR3 is 14 residues. V lost 5 bases and J lost 7, with 20 bases in between. CDR1 SQVTM and CDR2 ANQGSEA come from the germline V gene. The CDR3 loop reads CSVLKGAGMGGYTF. CDR3 in DNA: TGCAGCGTTCTTAAGGGTGCAGGGATGGGTGGCTACACCTTC.

The V call is TRBV2, the J call TRBJ2-1, with 9 positions matching TRBD2. The CDR3 sequence is 17 residues long. CDR1 and CDR2 from the germline V gene are SNHLY and FYNNEI. Trimming cost V 8 bases and J 3 bases; bases outside gene matches: 14. In DNA form, the CDR3 reads TGTGCCAGCCGCATCCTGTCCGCAGCGGGGGGCTACAATGAGCAGTTCTTC. Translating gives CASRILSAAGGYNEQFF. Combining the CDR3 with reference TRBV2 and TRBJ2-1 gives the whole variable domain EPEVTQTPSHQVTQMGQEVILRCVPISNHLYFYWYRQILGQKVEFLVSFYNNEISEKSEIFDDQFSVERPDGSNFTLKIRSTKLEDSAMYFCASRILSAAGGYNEQFFGPGTRLTVL.

V gene TRBV18 combines with J gene TRBJ2-5; TRBD2 matches at 10 bases. Germline loops: CDR1 KGHSH, CDR2 LQKENI. V was clipped by 3 bases and J by 6 bases; unmatched bases: 13. CDR3 size: 17 residues. The CDR3 sequence: CASSPSGRPGPGQTQYF. CDR3 nucleotides: TGTGCCAGCTCACCTAGCGGGAGGCCCGGGCCCGGTCAGACCCAGTACTTC.

The chain carries TRBV13 and TRBJ1-3; the match to TRBD1 covers 8 bases. This CDR3 has 15 residues. The germline V gene encodes CDR1 PRHDT and CDR2 FYEKMQ (reference sequence). V lost 6 bases and J lost 4; bases outside the gene matches: 8. The CDR3 region is CASSRRQGRGNTIYF. The CDR3 DNA is TGTGCCAGCAGTCGCAGACAGGGGAGAGGAAACACCATATATTTT.

This chain links TRBV18 with TRBJ1-5, with TRBD1 matching 8 bases. CDR3 length: 17 amino acids. Trimming removed 3 bases from V and 5 bases from J; junction bases left unmatched: 12. Germline V gene data show CDR1 as KGHSH and CDR2 as LQKENI. The CDR3 protein is CASSPKKGQGRDQPQHF. The CDR3 DNA follows: TGTGCCAGCTCACCCAAGAAAGGACAGGGCCGAGATCAGCCCCAGCATTTT.

This clone was counted a single time. The rearrangement joins TRBV21-1 to TRBJ1-5; the table assigns TRBD1, which was not confirmed against the DNA. TRBV21-1 is given as a pseudogene. The CDR3 is 17 residues long. CDR3 residues: CASSFRTGAHSNQPQHF. The CDR3 DNA reads TGTGCCAGCAGCTTCCGGACAGGGGCTCATTCCAATCAGCCCCAGCATTTT.

The chain uses TRBV5-6 and TRBJ2-7; 8 bases line up with TRBD1. CDR3 size: 14 residues. The trim removed 3 bases at V and 11 bases at J, leaving 13 bases unmatched. The germline V gene has CDR1 SGHDT and CDR2 YYEEEE. As DNA, the CDR3 is TGTGCCAGCAGCTCCGGGACAGGCCTATTTGCGGAGTACGTC. It is translated as CASSSGTGLFAEYV.

The rearrangement joins TRBV2 to TRBJ2-1, with D uncertain. The V end was cut by 7 bases, the J end by 0 bases, with 10 bases between. The V gene's germline CDR1 is SNHLY and CDR2 FYNNEI. The CDR3 runs to 14 residues. The CDR3 nucleotides are TGTGCCAGCAATACCCTGAGCTCCTACAATGAGCAGTTCTTC. The encoded protein is CASNTLSSYNEQFF.

The chain carries TRBV6-1 and TRBJ1-6; D is uncertain. Germline CDR1 MNHNS, CDR2 SASEGT. V lost 1 base to trimming and J lost 10 bases, with 8 bases between them. This CDR3 has 13 residues. The CDR3 loop is CASSEVGRSPLHF. The CDR3 nucleotides are TGTGCCAGCAGTGAAGTTGGGAGGTCACCCCTCCACTTT.

The J gene is TRBJ2-5, the V gene TRBV12-5; TRBD2 is a possible D gene (6 bases). CDR3 size: 12 residues. Germline assignment: CDR1 LGHNT and CDR2 FRNRAP. Deletions cut 8 bases from V and 5 bases from J, with 12 bases between. The CDR3 coding sequence is TGTGCTAGTCGGAGGGGCGAGGAGACCCAGTACTTC. Protein: CASRRGEETQYF.

The chain couples TRBV3-1 (or the pseudogene TRBV3-2) to TRBJ1-6; D is perhaps TRBD1 (5 bases). CDR3 length: 17 amino acids. Trimming stripped 5 bases from V and 0 bases from J, with 14 bases between. Per germline, CDR1 LGHDT and CDR2 YNNKEL (reference sequence). DNA of the CDR3: TGTGCCAGCAGCTCCCGACAGTCCGGCTCCTATAATTCACCCCTCCACTTT. Residues: CASSSRQSGSYNSPLHF.

This chain links TRBV7-9 with TRBJ1-5; a weak D match, TRBD1 (6 bases). Germline CDR1 and CDR2: SEHNR and FQNEAQ (reference sequence). CDR3 size: 16 residues. V was clipped by 2 bases and J by 4 bases, with 15 bases between them. The CDR3 reads CASSLFPQGVNQPQHF. The CDR3 region has the DNA TGTGCCAGCAGCTTATTCCCACAGGGAGTTAATCAGCCCCAGCATTTT.

The V gene is TRBV29-1, the J gene TRBJ1-2; D possibly corresponds to TRBD1 (5 bases). Germline loops: CDR1 SQVTM, CDR2 ANQGSEA. V was clipped by 7 bases and J by 4 bases, with 19 bases between them. This CDR3 is built from 14 residues. The chain's CDR3 is CSATSGAGIYGYTF. CDR3 DNA sequence: TGCAGCGCTACCTCTGGGGCAGGGATCTATGGCTACACCTTC.

The chain uses TRBV28 and TRBJ1-5, with D possibly TRBD1 on 6 matching bases. The ends were cut back, 6 bases at V and 4 bases at J, with 16 bases in the middle. Germline values: CDR1 MDHEN, CDR2 SYDVKM. CDR3 length: 15 amino acids. In nucleotides, the CDR3 is TGTGCCAGCAGAATACCACAGGGACGGAATCAGCCCCAGCATTTT. Translated, it gives CASRIPQGRNQPQHF.

The chain uses TRBV27 and TRBJ1-5; possible D gene TRBD1, 6 bases. The ends were cut back, 3 bases at V and 4 bases at J, with 10 bases in the middle. This CDR3 comprises 14 residues. Looked up from germline, CDR1 is MNHEY and CDR2 is SMNVEV (reference sequence). CDR3 nucleotides: TGTGCCAGCAGTTTTGTTCAGGGGAATCAGCCCCAGCATTTT. Translated, it gives CASSFVQGNQPQHF.